This record concerns one T cell receptor (beta chain) sequence. The data were taken from a study of blood T cell repertoires in COVID-19. Profiled with immunoSEQ multiplex PCR; TCRdb holds only in-frame clones, not every one. The table includes about 160,000 clones, about nine tenths detected once. V gave up 3 bases and J gave up 10 bases; unmatched junction bases: 7. Germline CDR1 is MNHEY and CDR2 is SMNVEV (reference sequence). This CDR3 spans 14 amino acids. The sequenced sample consisted of peripheral blood. This TCR was recovered from a man at least 80 years old with acute or convalescent COVID-19. This chain connects TRBV27 to TRBJ2-1, with 9 nucleotides matching TRBD2. In nucleotides, the CDR3 is TGTGCCAGCAGTTTTAAGGCTAGCGGGACCGAGCAGTTCTTC. The encoded protein is CASSFKASGTEQFF.